Presented here are 5 T cell receptor beta chains from one specimen sequenced in a study of cytotoxic CD8 clonotypes in ibrutinib-treated CLL. Assay: immunoSEQ multiplex PCR; the TCRdb copy retains only in-frame clones and omits some. The sample shows some 40,000 clones, about two thirds of them seen only once. The sample here was PBMCs, taken at disease progression, from a patient treated with ibrutinib. The receptors stem from a human donor with chronic lymphocytic leukemia.

This chain connects TRBV6-5 to TRBJ2-7, with unresolved D. This CDR3 spans 12 amino acids. Germline V gives CDR1 MNHEY, CDR2 SVGAGI. Trimming stripped 2 bases from V and 6 bases from J, with 8 bases between. The CDR3 nucleotides read TGTGCCAGCAGTTACACGACGGGCGAGCAGTACTTC. It translates to CASSYTTGEQYF.

J is TRBJ2-1 and V is TRBV11-3; 8 bases match TRBD1. Germline CDR1 is SGHNT and CDR2 is YENEEA. Trimming cost V 2 bases and J 6 bases; bases outside gene matches: 9. This CDR3 has 16 residues. CDR3 in amino acids: CASSLSPDRGINEQFF. CDR3 nucleotides: TGTGCCAGCAGCTTATCCCCTGACAGGGGAATCAATGAGCAGTTCTTC.

This rearrangement joins TRBV5-4 to TRBJ1-6, with 8 bases that match TRBD1. The CDR3 is 14 amino acids. The junction had 5 bases not matched to a gene; V was cut back by 4 bases and J by 8 bases. Germline lookup yields CDR1 SGHNT and CDR2 YYREEE (reference sequence). The chain's CDR3 is CASSPTGDHSPLHF. In DNA form, the CDR3 reads TGTGCCAGCAGCCCGACAGGGGACCATTCACCCCTCCACTTT.

This rearrangement joins TRBV5-4 to TRBJ1-2, with TRBD1 matching 10 bases. Germline V gives CDR1 SGHNT, CDR2 YYREEE (reference sequence). The CDR3 has 16 residues. V was pared by 3 bases and J by 6 bases, with 11 bases of the junction left unmatched. CDR3 DNA: TGTGCCAGCAGCTCTTCGAGGACAGGGGGTCTGAATGGCTACACCTTC. Translation: CASSSSRTGGLNGYTF.

Comments on this clone: The germline gene is not matched at one end of the junction; a read error may be the cause. The same CDR3 can be traced to other DNA sequences in this sample. The chain is built from TRBV7-2 and TRBJ2-7, with 10 nucleotides matching TRBD2. There are 13 residues in the CDR3. Germline values: CDR1 SGHTA, CDR2 FQGNSA. The CDR3 here is CASSLAGGYEQYF. Written as DNA, the CDR3 is TGCGCCAGCAGCTTAGCGGGAGGTTACGAGCAGTACTTC.